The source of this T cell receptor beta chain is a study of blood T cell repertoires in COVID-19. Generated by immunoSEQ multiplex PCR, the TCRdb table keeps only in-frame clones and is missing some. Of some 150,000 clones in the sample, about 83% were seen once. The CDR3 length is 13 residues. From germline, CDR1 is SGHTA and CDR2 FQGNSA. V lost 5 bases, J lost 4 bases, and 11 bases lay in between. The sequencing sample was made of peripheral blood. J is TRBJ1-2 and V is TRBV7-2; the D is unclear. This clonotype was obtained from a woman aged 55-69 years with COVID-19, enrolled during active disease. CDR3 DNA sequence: TGTGCCAGCAGCCCCTCGGGAGCCTATGGCTACACCTTC. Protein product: CASSPSGAYGYTF.